This T cell receptor beta chain was captured by sequencing in a study of blood T cell repertoires in COVID-19. Study in general: Acute and convalescent COVID-19 specimens originated in the United States, Italy and Spain. T cells, B-cell-depleted T cells, or PBMCs provided the cDNA or gDNA that served as material.

Per the original data handling: Reference gene primer amplification gave nucleated cell count estimates. The method was immunoSEQ multiplex PCR; TCRdb's version includes in-frame clones alone and lacks a portion of them. From that table come the V and J calls and clone size; the DNA was used to work out D and trimming. Here the sample spans about 55,000 clones, over 75% being singletons. Trimming pared 3 bases from V and 2 bases from J, leaving 7 bases between. Germline loops: CDR1 SGHVS, CDR2 FNYEAQ. This CDR3 is 13 amino acids long. This sequence originates from a human donor with active COVID-19. The donor label of this sample is uncertain. Sequencing used peripheral blood. The chain employs TRBV7-6 and TRBJ1-2; D unclear. Here the CDR3 reads CASSFGENYGYTF. The CDR3 bases are TGTGCCAGCAGCTTTGGAGAGAACTATGGCTACACCTTC.